This T cell receptor beta chain was identified during a study of vaccination effects on CD4 cells after COVID-19. In the study overall: Sample provision by two convalescent patients occurred 16 days and one week before vaccination. Whole-study results and caveats: Among infection- and vaccine-induced clones, marked clonal contraction occurred late after vaccination.

Comments on this clone: Its target is not known.

There are 15 residues in the CDR3. CDR1 is LGHDT and CDR2 is YNNKEL in the germline V gene (reference sequence). V was pared by 4 bases and J by 4 bases, with 15 bases between. Ahead of sequencing, the ViraFEST assay grew antigen-specific CD4+ T cells using viral peptide pools. Cells that had been cultured for less than eleven days were the source of isolated CD4+ T cells. This person caught SARS-CoV-2 sometime from March to December 2020, and PCR testing confirmed the infection. As the negative control culture, an HIV-1 Nef peptide pool was included. TCRdb's copy holds only in-frame clones and misses some; the assay was immunoSEQ multiplex PCR. Of under 60,000 clones in the sample, approximately 73% were seen once.

Source: CD4+ T cells from PBMCs cultured with HIV peptides, taken before COVID-19 vaccination. As to subset: HIV-1 Nef peptide pool negative control/reference culture. The V and J genes are TRBV3-1 (or the pseudogene TRBV3-2) and TRBJ2-3, with TRBD2 as a possible D gene (6 bases). This receptor was taken from a human donor who had a prior SARS-CoV-2 infection. DNA for the CDR3: TGTGCCAGCAGCCGACGCCCGACTAGGGCAGATACGCAGTATTTT. Protein product: CASSRRPTRADTQYF.